This T cell receptor (beta chain) stems from a study of blood T cell repertoires in COVID-19. For the study at large: COVID-19 samples collected from the United States, Italy and Spain covered acute and convalescent phases. Sample material is recorded as cDNA or gDNA derived from T cells, B-cell-depleted T cells, or PBMCs.

This clone has only a few counts. Methods used by the authors: Cell counts per sample came from amplifying reference gene primers. Here immunoSEQ multiplex PCR was the method, and the copy in TCRdb shows in-frame clones only, minus some. The D gene and trimming were derived from the DNA, and the V and J assignments and clone size from that table. Seen here are tens of thousands of clones, around 89% observed once, and the top ten hold 0.95% to 1.5%. V lost 4 bases and J lost 0; bases outside the gene matches: 7. This CDR3 comprises 15 residues. Looked up from germline, CDR1 is SGHNT and CDR2 is YYREEE (reference sequence).

The sequence was obtained from a woman aged 55-70 years with acute or convalescent COVID-19. This chain links TRBV5-4 with TRBJ2-7; 7 bases line up with TRBD2. The sequencing input was peripheral blood. The CDR3 protein is CASSLREGSSYEQYV. The CDR3 DNA sequence: TGTGCCAGCAGCCTTAGGGAGGGTTCCTCCTACGAGCAGTACGTC.